A selection of T cell receptor beta chains follows, all from one sample in a study of blood T cell repertoires in COVID-19. The protocol was immunoSEQ multiplex PCR, while the TCRdb copy is restricted to in-frame clones and leaves out a portion. The repertoire has roughly 150,000 clones, around 90% of them found once; the top ten carry less than 6.5%. Material for sequencing was peripheral blood. These receptors were collected from a human donor in a cohort sampled during active COVID-19. Both conserved end residues are part of each CDR3. The D gene is left open where the match is weak. The listing skips clone size in some rows; elsewhere it reads once, few, many or a size class.

>NA|TRBJ2-1|few|TRBV7-9
CASSLWRHEQFF
TGTGCCAGCAGCTTATGGAGGCATGAGCAGTTCTTC
>TRBD1|TRBJ2-4|NA|TRBV29-1
CSASGQGWNIQYF
TGCAGCGCGTCGGGACAGGGGTGGAACATTCAGTACTTC
>TRBD1|TRBJ1-4|NA|TRBV24-1
CATSTGIFSGGNEKLFF
TGTGCCACCTCTACCGGGATTTTCTCAGGGGGTAATGAAAAACTGTTTTTT
>NA|TRBJ2-1|once|TRBV11-2
CASSSPWDTRSYNEQFF
TGTGCCAGCAGCTCGCCATGGGACACCCGCTCCTACAATGAGCAGTTCTTC
>NA|TRBJ1-1|NA|TRBV28
CASSPPQGSTEAFF
TGTGCCAGCAGTCCTCCGCAGGGTAGCACTGAAGCTTTCTTT
>TRBD1|TRBJ2-7|NA|TRBV7-9
CASSAPGTGFYEQYF
TGTGCCAGCAGCGCGCCCGGGACAGGATTTTACGAGCAGTACTTC
>NA|TRBJ2-5|once|TRBV6-5
CASSTTSGFGETQYF
TGTGCCAGCAGCACCACGAGCGGGTTCGGGGAGACCCAGTACTTC
>NA|TRBJ2-7|NA|TRBV28
CAVGGLSYEQYF
TGTGCTGTGGGGGGGCTCTCCTACGAGCAGTACTTC
>NA|TRBJ1-2|NA|TRBV5-1
CASSLDVLTGRNYGYTF
TGCGCCAGCAGCTTGGACGTACTAACAGGGCGAAACTATGGCTACACCTTC
>TRBD1|TRBJ1-3|NA|TRBV7-9
CASSSGRSGQFSGNTIYF
TGTGCCAGCAGCTCAGGCCGTTCGGGACAGTTCTCTGGAAACACCATATATTTT
>TRBD1|TRBJ1-2|NA|TRBV5-1
CASSLDRGRESYGYTF
TGCGCCAGCAGCTTGGACAGGGGGCGCGAAAGCTATGGCTACACCTTC
>NA|TRBJ1-4|NA|TRBV3-1/TRBV3-2
CASSQDRRRVNEKLFF
TGTGCCAGCAGCCAAGATCGGCGGAGAGTTAATGAAAAACTGTTTTTT
>NA|TRBJ2-5|NA|TRBV5-6
CASSETGQETQYF
TGTGCCAGCAGCGAGACAGGCCAAGAGACCCAGTACTTC
>TRBD1|TRBJ1-3|NA|TRBV27
CASSTGAGNTIYF
TGTGCCAGCAGTACAGGGGCTGGAAACACCATATATTTT
>NA|TRBJ2-2|NA|TRBV5-3
CARSCSAGPPGDTGELFF
TGTGCCAGAAGCTGTAGCGCGGGGCCGCCCGGTGACACCGGGGAGCTGTTTTTT
>NA|TRBJ2-7|NA|TRBV3-1/TRBV3-2
CASSQSRQGGNEQYF
TGTGCCAGCAGCCAGTCGCGGCAGGGCGGCAACGAGCAGTACTTC
>NA|TRBJ1-1|NA|TRBV5-4
CASSLAPVNTEAFF
TGTGCCAGCAGCTTGGCCCCGGTGAACACTGAAGCTTTCTTT
>NA|TRBJ2-7|NA|TRBV6-5
CASSYARQSGKQYF
TGTGCCAGCAGTTACGCCCGACAGTCTGGCAAGCAGTACTTC
>NA|TRBJ2-7|NA|TRBV18
CASSPRGDIEQYF
TGTGCCAGCTCACCACGTGGGGACATCGAGCAGTACTTC
>NA|TRBJ2-3|NA|TRBV5-4
CASRGGGHLTDTQYF
TGTGCCAGCAGAGGGGGGGGTCACCTCACAGATACGCAGTATTTT
>NA|TRBJ1-5|NA|TRBV10-2
CASSESGHRNQPQHF
TGCGCCAGCAGTGAGTCGGGACATCGCAATCAGCCCCAGCATTTT
>TRBD1|TRBJ1-4|NA|TRBV19
CASSMGTVDEKLFF
TGTGCCAGTAGTATGGGGACAGTCGACGAAAAACTGTTTTTT
>TRBD1|TRBJ2-7|few|TRBV10-1
CASSESGTDYEQYF
TGCGCCAGCAGTGAGTCGGGGACAGACTACGAGCAGTACTTC
>TRBD1|TRBJ2-7|NA|TRBV19
CASSTDRESYEQYF
TGTGCCAGTAGTACAGACAGGGAATCCTACGAGCAGTACTTC
>TRBD2|TRBJ2-7|NA|TRBV15
CATSTGLAAKTYEQYF
TGTGCCACCAGCACGGGACTAGCGGCGAAAACCTACGAGCAGTACTTC
>TRBD1|TRBJ2-2|once|TRBV30
CAWSYDRGPGTGELFF
TGTGCCTGGAGCTACGACAGGGGGCCGGGGACCGGGGAGCTGTTTTTT
>TRBD1|TRBJ1-1|NA|TRBV6-2/TRBV6-3
CASSYHRGTGIMNTEAFF
TGTGCCAGCAGTTACCATAGGGGGACAGGGATCATGAACACTGAAGCTTTCTTT
>NA|TRBJ2-1|NA|TRBV5-8
CASSSTYGSSVYNEQFF
TGTGCCAGCAGCTCGACTTACGGTTCTAGCGTATACAATGAGCAGTTCTTC
>NA|TRBJ2-7|NA|TRBV20-1
CSASWSGVPEQYF
TGCAGTGCTAGTTGGTCGGGGGTCCCCGAGCAGTACTTC
>NA|TRBJ2-2|NA|TRBV27
CASSWTMNTGELFF
TGTGCCAGCAGTTGGACAATGAACACCGGGGAGCTGTTTTTT